This T cell receptor beta chain was recorded in a study of T and B cells in COVID-19 patients. Study-wide context: Median age was approximately 34 years in the recovered cohort and around 67 years in the active-infection cohort. Of about 19 active-infection patients, approximately 12 were critically ill with mechanical ventilation or extracorporeal membrane oxygenation. Study results and caveats: Early severe-case samples and blood from mildly ill patients during symptoms were in short supply. At recovery TRB diversity and richness exceeded healthy donors, after highly clonal active COVID-19 repertoires.

CDR1 SEHNR and CDR2 FQNEAQ come from the germline V gene (reference sequence). Trimming took 4 bases from V and 5 from J, leaving 8 bases between them. CDR3 length: 12 amino acids. For this clonotype: No antigen is known for it.

TRB rearrangements were amplified by multiplex PCR with BIOMED2 TRB-A/B primers. TCRdb reprocessed the multiplex PCR reads with MiXCR, giving one entry per CDR3 protein. Among around 21,000 distinct CDR3 sequences listed, approximately 30% were seen once. Blood genomic DNA input for TRB amplification was roughly 220-500 ng. V usage is TRBV7-9 and J usage is TRBJ1-2; D is ambiguous. Sequencing used blood. The TCR was taken from a human donor who had recovered from COVID-19. The CDR3 here is CASSSHEYGYTF. The CDR3 DNA follows: TGTGCCAGCAGCTCTCACGAATATGGCTACACCTTC. Drawing the rest from reference TRBV7-9 and TRBJ1-2, the complete variable domain is DTGVSQNPRHKITKRGQNVTFRCDPISEHNRLYWYRQTLGQGPEFLTYFQNEAQLEKSRLLSDRFSAERPKGSFSTLEIQRTEQGDSAMYLCASSSHEYGYTFGSGTRLTVV.